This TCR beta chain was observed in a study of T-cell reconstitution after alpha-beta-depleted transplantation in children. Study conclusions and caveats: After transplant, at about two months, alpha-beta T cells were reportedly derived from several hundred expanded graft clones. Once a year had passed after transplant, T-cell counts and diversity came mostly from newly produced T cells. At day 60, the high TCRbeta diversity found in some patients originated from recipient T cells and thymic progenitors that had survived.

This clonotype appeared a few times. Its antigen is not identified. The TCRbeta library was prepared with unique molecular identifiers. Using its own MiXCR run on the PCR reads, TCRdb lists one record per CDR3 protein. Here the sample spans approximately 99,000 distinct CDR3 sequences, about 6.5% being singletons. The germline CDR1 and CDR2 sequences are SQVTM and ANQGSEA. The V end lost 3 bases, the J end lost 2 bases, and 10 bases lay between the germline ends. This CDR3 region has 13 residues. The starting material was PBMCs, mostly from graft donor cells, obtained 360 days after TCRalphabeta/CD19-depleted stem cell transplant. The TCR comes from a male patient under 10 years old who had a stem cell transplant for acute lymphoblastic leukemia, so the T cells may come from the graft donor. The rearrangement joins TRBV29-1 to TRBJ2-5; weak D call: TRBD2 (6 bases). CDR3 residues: CSVERRAQETQYF. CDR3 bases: TGCAGCGTTGAGAGGAGGGCGCAAGAGACCCAGTACTTC.